The 26 T cell receptor beta chains below come from one sample, sequenced in a study of T cell repertoires in cytomegalovirus infection. TCRdb called the reads again in MiXCR, with one record for every CDR3 protein. The sample lists a few hundred thousand distinct CDR3 sequences; approximately 42% were seen once. These TCRs are of unknown antigen specificity. Sequencing was performed on cultured PBMCs, taken from culture after CMV antigen stimulation. These receptors were collected from a human donor in good health (CMV status not recorded). Some clones in this sample may be carry-over from other donors' samples.

The chain has TRBV6-6 and TRBJ1-6; D gene uncertain. The length of the CDR3 is 15 residues. Germline V lookup: CDR1 MNHNY, CDR2 SVGAGI (reference sequence). V dropped 2 bases and J dropped 8 bases, with 13 bases sitting between them. CDR3 protein: CASSYEGREYSPLHF. CDR3 coding DNA: TGTGCCAGCAGTTACGAGGGAAGGGAGTATTCACCCCTCCACTTT.

This clonotype occurred a few times. The rearrangement uses TRBV10-2 and TRBJ1-1; D possibly corresponds to TRBD1 (6 bases). The CDR3 has 12 residues. V was trimmed by 8 bases and J by 4 bases, leaving 11 bases between them. The germline V gene has CDR1 WSHSY and CDR2 SAAADI. Here the CDR3 DNA reads TGCGCCAGCGTACAGGGTGGCACTGAAGCTTTCTTT. Translating gives CASVQGGTEAFF.

The J gene is TRBJ2-5, the V gene TRBV7-2, with 8 positions matching TRBD2. V shed 1 base, J shed 7 bases, and the junction held 5 bases outside the gene matches. Germline lookup yields CDR1 SGHTA and CDR2 FQGNSA. CDR3 length: 14 residues. CDR3 loop: CASSLERGGLTQYF. The CDR3, as DNA: TGTGCCAGCAGCTTAGAACGGGGGGGTTTGACCCAGTACTTC.

The gene calls are TRBV7-8 and TRBJ1-5; D remains unclear. Germline CDR1 SGHVS, CDR2 FQNEAQ. Trimming took 5 bases from V and 7 from J, leaving 15 bases between them. The CDR3 is made up of 14 amino acids. As DNA, the CDR3 is TGTGCCAGCAGCCTTCACGGCGGAGGGCAGCCCCAGCATTTT. This codes for CASSLHGGGQPQHF. Complete variable domain (other parts from reference TRBV7-8 and TRBJ1-5): GAGVSQSPRYKVAKRGQDVALRCDPISGHVSLFWYQQALGQGPEFLTYFQNEAQLDKSGLPSDRFFAERPEGSVSTLKIQRTQQEDSAVYLCASSLHGGGQPQHFGDGTRLSIL.

The CDR3 sequence: CASSYSTGLVGTDTQYF. The CDR3 DNA is TGTGCCAGCAGTTACTCAACCGGTTTGGTCGGCACAGATACGCAGTATTTT. The V call is TRBV6-5, the J call TRBJ2-3; D call uncertain. Looked up from germline, CDR1 is MNHEY and CDR2 is SVGAGI. The CDR3 consists of 17 residues. V was clipped by 0 bases and J by 1 base, with 14 bases between them.

The V gene is TRBV7-9, the J gene TRBJ2-7, with D unclear. V lost 5 bases to trimming and J lost 4 bases, with 12 bases between them. CDR3 length: 13 residues. Germline assignment: CDR1 SEHNR and CDR2 FQNEAQ (reference sequence). The CDR3 region is CASSPSPLYEQYF. The CDR3 nucleotides are TGTGCCAGCAGCCCGAGCCCCCTTTACGAGCAGTACTTC. Variable domain in full (rest from reference TRBV7-9 and TRBJ2-7): DTGVSQNPRHKITKRGQNVTFRCDPISEHNRLYWYRQTLGQGPEFLTYFQNEAQLEKSRLLSDRFSAERPKGSFSTLEIQRTEQGDSAMYLCASSPSPLYEQYFGPGTRLTVT.

Only one count was recorded for this clonotype. The gene calls are TRBV25-1 and TRBJ2-1; 10 bases align to TRBD2. CDR3 size: 21 residues. Germline-derived CDR1 and CDR2 are MGHDK and SYGVNS. Trimming took 0 bases from V and 0 from J; bases not matched to a gene: 14. CDR3 coding DNA: TGTGCCAGCAGTGAATATTTCCTCTCCACTAGCGGGACCAGCTCCTACAATGAGCAGTTCTTC. This encodes CASSEYFLSTSGTSSYNEQFF.

This clonotype was counted only a few times. The CDR3: CASSLSGVDGYTF. In nucleotides, the CDR3 is TGTGCCAGCAGCTTATCGGGGGTGGATGGCTACACCTTC. The J gene is TRBJ1-2, the V gene TRBV7-3; a possible D gene is TRBD1 (5 bases). CDR1 and CDR2 (germline): SGHTA, FQGTGA. The ends were cut back, 2 bases at V and 6 bases at J, with 10 bases in the middle. This CDR3 spans 13 amino acids.

The V gene is TRBV11-1, the J gene TRBJ2-6; D perhaps matches TRBD2 (5 bases). Germline values: CDR1 SGHAT, CDR2 FQDESV (reference sequence). This CDR3 is built from 15 residues. The ends were cut back, 5 bases at V and 2 bases at J, with 10 bases in the middle. CDR3 DNA sequence: TGTGCCAGCAGCCCGGACTTTACTGGGGCCAACGTCCTGACTTTC. Amino acid sequence: CASSPDFTGANVLTF.

There are a few counts of this clonotype. V gene TRBV12-3 or TRBV12-4 combines with J gene TRBJ2-3; 7 positions match TRBD2. CDR3 size: 16 residues. Trimming removed 10 bases from V and 5 bases from J; junction bases left unmatched: 18. The CDR3 loop is CAIKETLASEGDTQYF. The CDR3 DNA sequence: TGTGCCATCAAAGAGACACTAGCGTCCGAGGGAGATACGCAGTATTTT.

This clonotype was observed a handful of times. The chain recombines TRBV7-2 with TRBJ2-3, with TRBD2 as a possible D gene (6 bases). This CDR3 is built from 14 residues. Per germline, CDR1 SGHTA and CDR2 FQGNSA. V gave up 5 bases and J gave up 0 bases, with 9 bases separating them. CDR3 amino acids: CASSGDFSTDTQYF. Written as DNA, the CDR3 is TGTGCCAGCAGCGGGGACTTTAGCACAGATACGCAGTATTTT.

This clonotype was detected only a few times. This chain connects TRBV7-2 to TRBJ2-3; 9 bases are shared with TRBD2. CDR1 and CDR2 from the germline V gene are SGHTA and FQGNSA. This CDR3 is built from 14 residues. V trimming: 4 bases; J trimming: 10 bases; junction bases outside the gene matches: 9. CDR3 loop: CASSSGTSPEAQYF. For the CDR3, the DNA is TGTGCCAGCAGCTCGGGGACTAGCCCCGAAGCGCAGTATTTT. The complete variable domain, with remaining parts taken from reference TRBV7-2 and TRBJ2-3, reads GAGVSQSPSNKVTEKGKDVELRCDPISGHTALYWYRQSLGQGLEFLIYFQGNSAPDKSGLPSDRFSAERTGGSVSTLTIQRTQQEDSAVYLCASSSGTSPEAQYFGPGTRLTVL.

This clonotype showed up just a few times. The chain has TRBV7-2 and TRBJ2-3; 8 positions agree with TRBD2. Germline CDR1 reads SGHTA; CDR2 reads FQGNSA. The CDR3 runs to 16 residues. Trimming took 4 bases from V and 3 from J; bases not matched to a gene: 9. The CDR3 region has the DNA TGTGCCAGCAGCTCCACCGGGGGGGCGGGAACAGATACGCAGTATTTT. It yields the protein CASSSTGGAGTDTQYF.

The gene calls are TRBV19 and TRBJ2-5, with D possibly being TRBD2 (5 bases). Germline CDR1 and CDR2: LNHDA and SQIVND (reference sequence). V was trimmed by 9 bases and J by 4 bases, leaving 21 bases between them. This CDR3 has 15 amino acids. The CDR3 sequence: CARRGGLIGRETQYF. In nucleotides, the CDR3 is TGTGCCAGACGTGGCGGGCTGATTGGGCGAGAGACCCAGTACTTC.

The chain uses TRBV6-6 and TRBJ1-1; 8 bases are shared with TRBD1. The CDR3 totals 16 residues. Germline V gene sequence: CDR1 MNHNY, CDR2 SVGAGI (reference sequence). The ends lost 3 bases at V and 8 bases at J; junction bases unmatched: 14. CDR3 sequence: CASSYRRQGPQEEAFF. For the CDR3, the DNA is TGTGCCAGCAGTTATCGGAGACAGGGGCCACAGGAGGAAGCTTTCTTT.

This clonotype has at least ten counts. The rearrangement joins TRBV7-6 to TRBJ1-1; unclear D gene. The CDR3 runs to 13 residues. CDR1 and CDR2 (germline): SGHVS, FNYEAQ. V shed 1 base and J shed 0 bases, with 3 bases lying between them. The CDR3 loop reads CASSLGMNTEAFF. The CDR3 DNA is TGTGCCAGCAGCTTAGGCATGAACACTGAAGCTTTCTTT.

CDR3 coding DNA: TGCAGCGCAGATCCGTTGGGACAGGGGGAGACTGAAGCTTTCTTT. Protein sequence: CSADPLGQGETEAFF. V is TRBV29-1 and J is TRBJ1-1, with 11 bases fitting TRBD1. Trimming cost V 7 bases and J 5 bases; bases outside gene matches: 12. The length of the CDR3 is 15 residues. The germline V gene has CDR1 SQVTM and CDR2 ANQGSEA. The full variable domain, in which reference TRBV29-1 and TRBJ1-1 provide the parts outside the CDR3, is SAVISQKPSRDICQRGTSLTIQCQVDSQVTMMFWYRQQPGQSLTLIATANQGSEATYESGFVIDKFPISRPNLTFSTLTVSNMSPEDSSIYLCSADPLGQGETEAFFGQGTRLTVV.

The V gene is TRBV11-2, the J gene TRBJ2-7; 7 bases are shared with TRBD1. Looked up from germline, CDR1 is SGHAT and CDR2 is FQNNGV. The CDR3 has 16 amino acids. The V and J ends lost 3 bases and 2 bases, in that order; junction bases with no gene match: 10. Here the CDR3 reads CASSFHSGTDTYEQYF. The DNA for the CDR3 is TGTGCCAGCAGCTTCCACTCCGGGACAGACACCTACGAGCAGTACTTC.

The chain carries TRBV7-2 and TRBJ2-3, with a tentative D call TRBD2 (6 bases). CDR3 length: 14 residues. Germline CDR1 reads SGHTA; CDR2 reads FQGNSA. Deletions cut 6 bases from V and 5 bases from J, with 15 bases between. For the CDR3, the DNA is TGTGCCAGCAGGAGGGACTCGAGAAGAGATACGCAGTATTTT. It yields the protein CASRRDSRRDTQYF.

The V call is TRBV11-2, the J call TRBJ1-1, with 8 bases identical to TRBD1. The germline V gene has CDR1 SGHAT and CDR2 FQNNGV. This CDR3 has 15 amino acids. Trimming at V came to 5 bases and at J to 1 base, leaving 6 bases not matched to a gene. DNA of the CDR3: TGTGCCAGCAGCCAACAGGGGGGAGCGAACACTGAAGCTTTCTTT. This sequence encodes CASSQQGGANTEAFF.

The rearrangement links TRBV20-1 to TRBJ1-4, with D possibly being TRBD1 (5 bases). Trimming cost V 6 bases and J 7 bases, with 18 bases left between them. Germline V CDR1 and CDR2: DFQATT, SNEGSKA (reference sequence). The length of the CDR3 is 14 residues. The CDR3 nucleotides read TGCAGTGCGCCAACCCCGGGAGGGACTGAAAAACTGTTTTTT. Translation gives CSAPTPGGTEKLFF.

This clonotype was picked up a small number of times. The J gene is TRBJ2-2, the V gene TRBV4-3, with D possibly being TRBD1 (8 bases). The germline V gene encodes CDR1 LGHNA and CDR2 YSLEER. Trimming shortened V by 1 base and J by 4 bases, and 16 bases separated the two germline ends. The CDR3 is made up of 17 amino acids. The CDR3 nucleotides read TGCGCCAGCAGCCAAGGGACGACAGGGGAGGGCACCGGGGAGCTGTTTTTT. It translates to CASSQGTTGEGTGELFF.

The chain is built from TRBV20-1 and TRBJ1-1; D ambiguous. The V end lost 7 bases, the J end lost 0 bases, and 6 bases lay between the germline ends. This CDR3 region has 11 residues. The germline V gene encodes CDR1 DFQATT and CDR2 SNEGSKA (reference sequence). CDR3 nucleotide sequence: TGCAGTGTGAGGGTGAACACTGAAGCTTTCTTT. This codes for CSVRVNTEAFF.

This clonotype was seen a handful of times. V usage is TRBV20-1 and J usage is TRBJ2-1; D is undetermined. CDR1 is DFQATT, CDR2 SNEGSKA, per germline (reference sequence). This CDR3 spans 13 amino acids. Trimming stripped 7 bases from V and 0 bases from J, with 10 bases between. The DNA for the CDR3 is TGCAGTGTTAAAACCTCCTCCTACAATGAGCAGTTCTTC. Amino acids: CSVKTSSYNEQFF.

The J gene is TRBJ1-5, the V gene TRBV19, with a tentative D call TRBD1 (6 bases). The V end was cut by 7 bases, the J end by 6 bases, with 16 bases between. The CDR3 runs to 14 residues. Germline V lookup: CDR1 LNHDA, CDR2 SQIVND (reference sequence). The CDR3 bases are TGTGCCAGTAAGCGGAGGGAAGGGGGTCAGCCCCAGCATTTT. It yields the protein CASKRREGGQPQHF.

This clonotype has at least ten counts. This sequence joins TRBV7-2 and TRBJ2-7; 10 nucleotides line up with TRBD2. This CDR3 comprises 18 residues. Germline V gene lookup returns CDR1 SGHTA and CDR2 FQGNSA. Germline trimming cut 1 base from V and 0 bases from J; bases unmatched to any gene: 9. CDR3 in amino acids: CASSLGLGTSASSYEQYF. CDR3 nucleotides: TGTGCCAGCAGCTTAGGTCTGGGGACTAGCGCGAGCTCCTACGAGCAGTACTTC.